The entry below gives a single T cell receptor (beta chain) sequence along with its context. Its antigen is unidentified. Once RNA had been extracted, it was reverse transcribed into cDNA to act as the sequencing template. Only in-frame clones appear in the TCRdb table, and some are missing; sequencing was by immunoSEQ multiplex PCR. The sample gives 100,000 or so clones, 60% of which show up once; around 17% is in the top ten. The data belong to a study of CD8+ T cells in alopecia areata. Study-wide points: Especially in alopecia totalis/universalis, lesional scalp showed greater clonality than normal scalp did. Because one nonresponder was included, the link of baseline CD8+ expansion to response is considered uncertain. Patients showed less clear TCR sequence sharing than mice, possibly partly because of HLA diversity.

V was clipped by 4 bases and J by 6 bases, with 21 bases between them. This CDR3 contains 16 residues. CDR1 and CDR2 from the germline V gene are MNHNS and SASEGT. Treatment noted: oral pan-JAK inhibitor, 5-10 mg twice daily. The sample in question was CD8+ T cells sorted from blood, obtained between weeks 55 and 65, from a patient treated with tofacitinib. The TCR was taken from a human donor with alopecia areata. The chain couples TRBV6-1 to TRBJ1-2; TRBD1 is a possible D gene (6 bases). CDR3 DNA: TGTGCCAGCAGTGTCGACCCGGCGTTACAGGGAGATGGCTACACCTTC. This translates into CASSVDPALQGDGYTF.